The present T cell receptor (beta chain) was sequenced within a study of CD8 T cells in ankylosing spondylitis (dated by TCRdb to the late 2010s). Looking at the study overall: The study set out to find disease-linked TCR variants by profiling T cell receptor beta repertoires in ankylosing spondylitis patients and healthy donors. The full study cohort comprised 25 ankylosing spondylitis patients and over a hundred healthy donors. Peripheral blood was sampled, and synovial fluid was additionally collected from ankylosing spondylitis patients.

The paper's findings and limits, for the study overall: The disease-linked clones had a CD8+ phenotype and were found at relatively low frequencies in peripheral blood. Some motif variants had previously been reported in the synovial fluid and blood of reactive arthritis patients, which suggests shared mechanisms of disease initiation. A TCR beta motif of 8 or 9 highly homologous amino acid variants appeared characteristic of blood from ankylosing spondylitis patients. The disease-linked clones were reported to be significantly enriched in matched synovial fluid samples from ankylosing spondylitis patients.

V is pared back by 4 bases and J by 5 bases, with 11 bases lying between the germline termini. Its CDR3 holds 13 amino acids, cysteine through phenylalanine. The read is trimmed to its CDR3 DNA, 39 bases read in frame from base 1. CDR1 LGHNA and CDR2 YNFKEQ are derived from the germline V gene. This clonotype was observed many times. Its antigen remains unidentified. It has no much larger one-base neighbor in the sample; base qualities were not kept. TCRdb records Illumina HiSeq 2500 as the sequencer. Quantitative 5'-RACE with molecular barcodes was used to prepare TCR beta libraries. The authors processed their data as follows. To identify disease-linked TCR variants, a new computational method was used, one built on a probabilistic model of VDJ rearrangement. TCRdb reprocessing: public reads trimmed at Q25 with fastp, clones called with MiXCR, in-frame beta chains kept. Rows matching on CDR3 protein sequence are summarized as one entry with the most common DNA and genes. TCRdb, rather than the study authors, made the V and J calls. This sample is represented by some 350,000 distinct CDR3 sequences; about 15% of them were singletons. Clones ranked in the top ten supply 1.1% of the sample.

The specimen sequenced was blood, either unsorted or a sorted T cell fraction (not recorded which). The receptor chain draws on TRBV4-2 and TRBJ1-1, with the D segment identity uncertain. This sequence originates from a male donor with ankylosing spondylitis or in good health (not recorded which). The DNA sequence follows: TGTGCCAGCAGCCGGCCAGGAGGGACTGAAGCTTTCTTT. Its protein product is CASSRPGGTEAFF.